Each of the 5 T cell receptor beta chains below was sequenced from the same sample in a study of control samples from healthy donors and cancer patients. Method: immunoSEQ multiplex PCR; TCRdb's copy keeps in-frame clones and lacks some. The sample shows about 20,000 clones, roughly 84% of them seen only once. The sequencing sample was made of PBMCs. The receptors were gathered from a man aged 55 to 70 with head and neck cancer.

The genes are TRBV29-1 and TRBJ1-1; D not resolved. Trimming stripped 7 bases from V and 1 base from J, with 10 bases between. The CDR3 sequence is 12 residues long. The germline CDR1 and CDR2 sequences are SQVTM and ANQGSEA. CDR3 coding DNA: TGCAGCGCCTACGGAGGGAACACTGAAGCTTTCTTT. Translated, it gives CSAYGGNTEAFF.

This clone is labeled medium-sized (0.01 to 0.1%). The genes are TRBV4-3 and TRBJ1-2, with D unclear. The CDR3 has 15 residues. The V end lost 0 bases, the J end lost 2 bases, and 10 bases lay between the germline ends. The germline V gene encodes CDR1 LGHNA and CDR2 YSLEER. The chain's CDR3 is CASSQDGSGNYGYTF. As DNA, the CDR3 is TGCGCCAGCAGCCAAGATGGGTCGGGGAACTATGGCTACACCTTC.

This clone was detected a few times. This chain joins TRBV19 and TRBJ2-5, with a tentative D call TRBD1 (5 bases). Germline loops: CDR1 LNHDA, CDR2 SQIVND (reference sequence). V shed 4 bases and J shed 1 base, with 13 bases lying between them. The CDR3 contains 15 residues. The CDR3 here is CASSTTRQLQETQYF. For the CDR3, the DNA is TGTGCCAGTAGTACCACCCGACAGCTCCAAGAGACCCAGTACTTC.

The chain combines TRBV29-1 with TRBJ2-5; 8 bases agree with TRBD1. Germline lookup yields CDR1 SQVTM and CDR2 ANQGSEA. This CDR3 contains 12 residues. CDR3 in amino acids: CRVTGVGETQYF. CDR3 nucleotide sequence: TGCAGGGTGACAGGGGTCGGCGAGACCCAGTACTTC.

The chain carries TRBV15 and TRBJ2-5; a weak D match, TRBD2 (6 bases). The CDR3 totals 14 residues. V shed 8 bases and J shed 3 bases, with 16 bases lying between them. Germline assignment: CDR1 LNHNV and CDR2 YYDKDF (reference sequence). CDR3 in amino acids: CATGLPREEETQYF. CDR3 DNA sequence: TGTGCCACCGGCTTACCCAGGGAGGAAGAGACCCAGTACTTC.